These 5 T cell receptor beta chains came from one sample sequenced in a study of cytomegalovirus exposure and HLA in healthy donors. The study ran its PCR with 60 Vbeta and 13 Jbeta primers. The table came from immunoSEQ multiplex PCR; TCRdb's copy has only in-frame clones and leaves some out. The sample yields about 150,000 clones, 75% to 90% seen once. The sequenced sample was PBMCs. The receptors derive from a boy aged 2 to 10 in good health and CMV-seronegative.

The chain recombines TRBV4-1 with TRBJ1-1, with D unresolved. CDR3 size: 14 residues. The germline CDR1 and CDR2 sequences are MGHRA and YSYEKL. V was pared by 4 bases and J by 3 bases, with 12 bases between. The CDR3 here is CASSLARGYTEAFF. In DNA, the CDR3 is TGCGCCAGCAGCCTCGCCCGGGGATACACTGAAGCTTTCTTT.

This chain uses TRBV7-9 with TRBJ1-6, with D perhaps TRBD1 (5 bases). The CDR3 runs 15 residues. Trimming shortened V by 7 bases and J by 6 bases, and 16 bases separated the two germline ends. In germline, CDR1 is SEHNR, CDR2 FQNEAQ (reference sequence). This CDR3 is CASTQGRQPNSPLHF. DNA for the CDR3: TGTGCCAGCACCCAGGGTCGTCAGCCTAATTCACCCCTCCACTTT.

The rearrangement uses TRBV5-1 and TRBJ2-2; TRBD2 aligns across 9 bases. This CDR3 is 17 amino acids long. Germline CDR1 reads SGHRS; CDR2 reads YFSETQ. The trim removed 0 bases at V and 3 bases at J, leaving 6 bases unmatched. Written as DNA, the CDR3 is TGCGCCAGCAGCTTGGCTCTAGCGGGGTCCGACACCGGGGAGCTGTTTTTT. Amino acids: CASSLALAGSDTGELFF.

The genes are TRBV10-1 and TRBJ1-1; a weak D match, TRBD1 (6 bases). V was trimmed by 0 bases and J by 4 bases, leaving 12 bases between them. This CDR3 spans 15 amino acids. Germline V gives CDR1 WNHNN, CDR2 SYGVQD (reference sequence). CDR3 sequence reads: CASSESQGSGTEAFF. The DNA of the CDR3 is TGCGCCAGCAGTGAGTCGCAGGGGTCGGGCACTGAAGCTTTCTTT.

This clone was seen just once. The chain uses TRBV5-1 and TRBJ2-5; 11 nucleotides match TRBD1. Losses at the gene ends were 4 bases for V and 5 bases for J; bases not matched to a gene: 7. This CDR3 has 15 amino acids. Germline CDR1 SGHRS, CDR2 YFSETQ. The CDR3 here is CASSNLGQGEETQYF. CDR3 in DNA: TGCGCCAGCAGCAACTTGGGACAGGGGGAGGAGACCCAGTACTTC.